A single sample gave rise to the 9 T cell receptor beta chains below, sequenced in a study of blood T cell repertoires in COVID-19. Profiled with immunoSEQ multiplex PCR; TCRdb holds only in-frame clones, not every one. This table holds 98,000 or so clones, around 83% found once. The sequencing sample was made of peripheral blood. These receptors were taken from a woman aged 70-85 years with acute or convalescent COVID-19.

V gene TRBV30 combines with J gene TRBJ2-5; D is possibly TRBD2 (6 bases). V lost 3 bases to trimming and J lost 4 bases, with 33 bases between them. This CDR3 has 20 residues. Germline CDR1 and CDR2: GTSNPN and SVGIG (reference sequence). The DNA of the CDR3 is TGTGCCTGGAGGCGGTTCCTGGGAGGAAGTTCTATGGGTTCTGTAGAGACCCAGTACTTC. Residues: CAWRRFLGGSSMGSVETQYF.

This clone was seen only once. The chain has TRBV19 and TRBJ2-1; 15 nucleotides agree with TRBD2. Per germline, CDR1 LNHDA and CDR2 SQIVND (reference sequence). This CDR3 contains 20 residues. V gave up 5 bases and J gave up 8 bases; unmatched junction bases: 19. This CDR3 is CASSVGTSGRILYTGDEQFF. The CDR3, as DNA: TGTGCCAGTAGTGTGGGGACTAGCGGGAGGATTTTATATACCGGGGATGAGCAGTTCTTC. Looking up the rest from reference TRBV19 and TRBJ2-1 gives the full variable domain: DGGITQSPKYLFRKEGQNVTLSCEQNLNHDAMYWYRQDPGQGLRLIYYSQIVNDFQKGDIAEGYSVSREKKESFPLTVTSAQKNPTAFYLCASSVGTSGRILYTGDEQFFGPGTRLTVL.

The rearrangement joins TRBV7-2 to TRBJ2-5; no firm D call. Trimming pared 4 bases from V and 1 base from J, leaving 10 bases between. This CDR3 region has 14 residues. The germline V gene has CDR1 SGHTA and CDR2 FQGNSA. CDR3 bases: TGTGCCAGCAGCTCGAACCGGGTCCAAGAGACCCAGTACTTC. Translating it yields CASSSNRVQETQYF.

The chain couples TRBV5-8 to TRBJ2-6; perhaps TRBD1 as D (6 bases). The CDR3 spans 15 residues. The germline CDR1 and CDR2 sequences are SGHTS and YDEGEE. The V end was cut by 4 bases, the J end by 1 base, with 9 bases between. The DNA of the CDR3 is TGTGCCAGCAGCCCGCAGGGGTCTGGGGCCAACGTCCTGACTTTC. It encodes CASSPQGSGANVLTF.

The chain employs TRBV28 and TRBJ1-2, with D possibly being TRBD1 (5 bases). This CDR3 is 13 amino acids long. Germline lookup yields CDR1 MDHEN and CDR2 SYDVKM. V lost 8 bases to trimming and J lost 4 bases, with 14 bases between them. The CDR3 loop is CASYLQGSYGYTF. CDR3 nucleotide sequence: TGTGCCAGCTACCTCCAGGGATCCTATGGCTACACCTTC.

The rearrangement links TRBV28 to TRBJ1-4, with no clear D. This CDR3 is built from 14 residues. The germline gives CDR1 MDHEN, CDR2 SYDVKM. The V end lost 4 bases, the J end lost 7 bases, and 13 bases lay between the germline ends. The CDR3 DNA reads TGTGCCAGCAGTTACGGGTATTGGAGTGAAAAACTGTTTTTT. It codes for CASSYGYWSEKLFF.

V and J are TRBV18 and TRBJ1-5; no definite D call. Trimming took 9 bases from V and 6 from J, leaving 24 bases between them. Per the germline V gene, CDR1 is KGHSH and CDR2 is LQKENI. The CDR3 consists of 16 residues. CDR3 sequence: CASTSSPHTSGQPQHF. Here the CDR3 DNA reads TGTGCCAGTACAAGCAGTCCCCACACCTCAGGTCAGCCCCAGCATTTT.

The chain links TRBV4-3 to TRBJ1-4; no firm D call. V lost 3 bases and J lost 10, with 18 bases in between. In germline, CDR1 is LGHNA, CDR2 YSLEER. The CDR3 length is 15 residues. CDR3 residues: CASSQGWGVEGKLFF. CDR3 nucleotides: TGCGCCAGCAGCCAGGGGTGGGGAGTCGAAGGAAAACTGTTTTTT.

This chain joins TRBV7-8 and TRBJ1-5; 8 bases are shared with TRBD1. The germline V gene encodes CDR1 SGHVS and CDR2 FQNEAQ. There are 13 residues in the CDR3. Germline trimming cut 8 bases from V and 7 bases from J; bases unmatched to any gene: 7. CDR3 region: CASGQGEGQPQHF. In DNA, the CDR3 is TGTGCCAGCGGACAGGGTGAAGGACAGCCCCAGCATTTT.